This is a list of T cell receptor beta chains from one sample in a study of technical replicates of blood from a few donors. The repertoire was sequenced with immunoSEQ multiplex PCR; TCRdb's copy has only in-frame clones and lacks some. The sample yields just over 95,000 clones, around 96% seen once. The specimen sequenced was T cells isolated from PBMCs. These receptors were collected from a human donor in good health. The CDR3 runs from the conserved cysteine through the conserved F or W. Fields, in order: clone size, V gene, J gene, D gene, CDR3 DNA, CDR3 protein. The D gene is left open where the match is weak. Rows give clone size only sometimes, using once, few, many, or a class for an expanded clone.

NA,TRBV14,TRBJ2-7,TRBD2,TGTGCCAGCAGCCCTAACCCGGGACTAGCGAACTACGAGCAGTACTTC,CASSPNPGLANYEQYF
once,TRBV5-8,TRBJ1-4,TRBD1,TGTGCCAGCAGAAGGGGGCCTAATGAAAAACTGTTTTTT,CASRRGPNEKLFF
once,TRBV4-3,TRBJ2-7,NA,TGCGCCAGCAGCCCAGATGGTCGGTACGAGCAGTACTTC,CASSPDGRYEQYF
NA,TRBV7-2,TRBJ2-7,NA,TGTGCCAGCAGCTACGCCGGGACAAGATACGAGCAGTACTTC,CASSYAGTRYEQYF
NA,TRBV5-4,TRBJ2-2,NA,TGTGCCAGCAGCCTCGGAGGGCCCTTCGACACCGGGGAGCTGTTTTTT,CASSLGGPFDTGELFF
NA,TRBV7-9,TRBJ1-5,NA,TGTGCCAGCAGCCCCCCTGCAGGCGAGCAGCCCCAGCATTTT,CASSPPAGEQPQHF
NA,TRBV7-8,TRBJ2-3,TRBD2,TGTGCCAGCAGCTTAGACGGGAGGAGTCAAGATACGCAGTATTTT,CASSLDGRSQDTQYF
once,TRBV14,TRBJ2-1,NA,TGTGCCAGCAGCCAAATAGGGACTCACTACAATGAGCAGTTCTTC,CASSQIGTHYNEQFF
NA,TRBV4-1,TRBJ2-5,TRBD1,TGCGCCAGCAGCTTTCCGGGACAGGGGGGAGGGGAGACCCAGTACTTC,CASSFPGQGGGETQYF
NA,TRBV6-5,TRBJ2-7,NA,TGTGCCACTTCGCTAGTAGGACAGTCCTACGAGCAGTACTTC,CATSLVGQSYEQYF
few,TRBV21-1,TRBJ2-7,NA,TGTGCCAGCAGCAAGGACACCGGCTCCTACGAGCAGTACTTC,CASSKDTGSYEQYF
NA,TRBV19,TRBJ2-1,TRBD2,TGTGCCAGTAGTATTACTAGCGGGAGAAGCTATGAGCAGTTCTTC,CASSITSGRSYEQFF
NA,TRBV19,TRBJ2-7,TRBD2,TGTGCCAGTATTTTGGGACTAGCGGGCTTGCGTTCCTACGAGCAGTACTTC,CASILGLAGLRSYEQYF